Below, 30 T cell receptor beta chains from the same sample are listed, as sequenced in a study of blood T cell repertoires in COVID-19. The table came from immunoSEQ multiplex PCR; TCRdb's copy has only in-frame clones and leaves some out. The sample includes approximately 70,000 clones, 80% to 90% of them seen just once. The sample taken for sequencing was peripheral blood. These receptors were taken from a human donor in a cohort sampled during active COVID-19.

The chain employs TRBV30 and TRBJ2-7; 7 bases are shared with TRBD1. CDR3 size: 13 residues. Germline CDR1 GTSNPN, CDR2 SVGIG (reference sequence). V gave up 2 bases and J gave up 4 bases; unmatched junction bases: 5. CDR3 in amino acids: CAWSLEQGYEQYF. The CDR3 DNA reads TGTGCCTGGAGTTTGGAACAGGGGTACGAGCAGTACTTC.

The table lists this clone with a count of one. For the CDR3, the DNA is TGTGCCAGCAGTTCCTTCTTGAACACCGGGGAGCTGTTTTTT. This translates into CASSSFLNTGELFF. The V and J genes are TRBV6-5 and TRBJ2-2; D not resolved. Per the germline V gene, CDR1 is MNHEY and CDR2 is SVGAGI. There are 14 residues in the CDR3. With 4 bases removed from V and 1 base from J, the gap between germline ends came to 7 bases.

V and J are TRBV5-1 and TRBJ2-1; D ambiguous. V dropped 0 bases and J dropped 5 bases, with 12 bases sitting between them. Germline CDR1 and CDR2: SGHRS and YFSETQ. CDR3 length: 15 residues. The CDR3 nucleotides read TGCGCCAGCAGCTTGGACGGTTCTTTCCACAATGAGCAGTTCTTC. This translates into CASSLDGSFHNEQFF.

The chain couples TRBV6-6 to TRBJ2-2, with 9 bases lining up with TRBD1. The CDR3 consists of 15 residues. With V trimmed by 3 bases and J by 5 bases, 4 bases remained unmatched. Per germline, CDR1 MNHNY and CDR2 SVGAGI (reference sequence). The CDR3: CASSYETGGTGELFF. The CDR3 region has the DNA TGTGCCAGCAGTTATGAGACAGGGGGTACCGGGGAGCTGTTTTTT.

V and J are TRBV10-1 and TRBJ2-6, with a tentative D call TRBD2 (6 bases). This CDR3 region has 16 residues. Per the germline V gene, CDR1 is WNHNN and CDR2 is SYGVQD (reference sequence). The V gene lost 0 bases and the J gene lost 0 bases, with 6 bases spanning the gap. CDR3 DNA: TGCGCCAGCAGTGAGTCCGGGGGCTCTGGGGCCAACGTCCTGACTTTC. It yields the protein CASSESGGSGANVLTF.

This rearrangement joins TRBV11-3 to TRBJ2-5, with 7 bases lining up with TRBD2. CDR1 is SGHNT and CDR2 is YENEEA in the germline V gene. J lost 0 bases, V lost 5 bases, and 6 bases had no gene match. This CDR3 has 15 residues. The CDR3 DNA reads TGTGCCAGCAGCCCGGGGGGATCGTACCAAGAGACCCAGTACTTC. It translates to CASSPGGSYQETQYF.

The chain links TRBV2 to TRBJ1-5; no clear D. Per germline, CDR1 SNHLY and CDR2 FYNNEI. CDR3 length: 14 residues. V gave up 0 bases and J gave up 1 base, with 4 bases separating them. The CDR3 coding sequence is TGTGCCAGCAGTGAAGCACTCAGCAATCAGCCCCAGCATTTT. This sequence encodes CASSEALSNQPQHF.

This clone was detected only once. J is TRBJ2-1 and V is TRBV6-5, with 9 bases aligning to TRBD1. The germline V gene encodes CDR1 MNHEY and CDR2 SVGAGI. J lost 0 bases, V lost 6 bases, and 3 bases had no gene match. This CDR3 spans 15 amino acids. CDR3 residues: CASRMTGGSYNEQFF. In DNA, the CDR3 is TGTGCCAGCAGAATGACAGGGGGCTCCTACAATGAGCAGTTCTTC.

V usage is TRBV18 and J usage is TRBJ1-2; a weak D match, TRBD1 (5 bases). CDR3 length equals 14 residues. Germline values: CDR1 KGHSH, CDR2 LQKENI. V shed 6 bases and J shed 2 bases, with 13 bases lying between them. The CDR3, as DNA: TGTGCCAGCTCCGGGGGAAACTACAACTATGGCTACACCTTC. Amino acids: CASSGGNYNYGYTF.

The V call is TRBV10-3, the J call TRBJ2-3; 9 positions agree with TRBD1. Germline V gene lookup returns CDR1 ENHRY and CDR2 SYGVKD. The CDR3 sequence is 17 residues long. With V trimmed by 0 bases and J by 5 bases, 9 bases remained unmatched. This CDR3 reads CAISESATGGAGDTQYF. The CDR3 DNA follows: TGTGCCATCAGTGAGTCGGCAACAGGGGGCGCGGGAGATACGCAGTATTTT.

The rearrangement joins TRBV12-3 or TRBV12-4 to TRBJ1-1; D unresolved. Trimming removed 5 bases at V and 1 base at J, with 8 bases between. The CDR3 is 13 amino acids. The CDR3 spells CASSTLRNTEAFF. The CDR3 region has the DNA TGTGCCAGCAGTACGCTGAGGAACACTGAAGCTTTCTTT.

V and J are TRBV5-1 and TRBJ2-3; maybe TRBD1 (5 bases). The germline V gene encodes CDR1 SGHRS and CDR2 YFSETQ. The CDR3 is 14 amino acids. The V gene lost 4 bases and the J gene lost 4 bases, with 13 bases spanning the gap. CDR3 DNA: TGCGCCAGCAGCGGAATAACAGGCGCAGATACGCAGTATTTT. Translated: CASSGITGADTQYF.

The chain combines TRBV24-1 with TRBJ2-1; 8 bases map to TRBD1. CDR1 is KGHDR and CDR2 is SFDVKD in the germline V gene. The J segment lost 5 bases and the V segment lost 0 bases, leaving 2 bases of the junction unmatched. The CDR3 is 15 residues long. The CDR3 DNA reads as TGTGCCACCAGTGATTTGGGGACAGGTAACAATGAGCAGTTCTTC. Its translation: CATSDLGTGNNEQFF.

This chain joins TRBV4-1 and TRBJ1-5, with D possibly TRBD1 on 5 matching bases. CDR3 length: 15 amino acids. From germline, CDR1 is MGHRA and CDR2 YSYEKL. V lost 4 bases to trimming and J lost 0 bases, with 10 bases between them. CDR3 in amino acids: CASSLGGYSNQPQHF. CDR3 sequence (DNA): TGCGCCAGCAGCCTGGGGGGGTATAGCAATCAGCCCCAGCATTTT.

J is TRBJ2-1 and V is TRBV7-8; TRBD2 agrees at 8 bases. The germline V gene has CDR1 SGHVS and CDR2 FQNEAQ. This CDR3 is built from 15 residues. The J segment lost 4 bases and the V segment lost 1 base, leaving 3 bases of the junction unmatched. This chain's CDR3 is CASSLEGGGYNEQFF. CDR3 nucleotides: TGTGCCAGCAGCTTAGAGGGCGGGGGGTACAATGAGCAGTTCTTC. Supplemented by reference TRBV7-8 and TRBJ2-1, the full variable domain reads GAGVSQSPRYKVAKRGQDVALRCDPISGHVSLFWYQQALGQGPEFLTYFQNEAQLDKSGLPSDRFFAERPEGSVSTLKIQRTQQEDSAVYLCASSLEGGGYNEQFFGPGTRLTVL.

This rearrangement joins TRBV11-3 to TRBJ1-1; TRBD1 matches at 7 bases. The CDR3 contains 14 residues. Germline V gene lookup returns CDR1 SGHNT and CDR2 YENEEA. J lost 1 base, V lost 5 bases, and 4 bases had no gene match. CDR3: CASSLGGANTEAFF. In DNA form, the CDR3 reads TGTGCCAGCAGCCTAGGGGGCGCGAACACTGAAGCTTTCTTT.

The chain combines TRBV11-1 with TRBJ2-1; the D gene is possibly TRBD2 (5 bases). The CDR3 covers 14 residues. Germline V gene data show CDR1 as SGHAT and CDR2 as FQDESV (reference sequence). V was shortened by 8 bases and J by 0 bases, with 11 bases between the two germline ends. CDR3 in DNA: TGTGCCAGCCAATTGGGGAGCTCCTACAATGAGCAGTTCTTC. Encoded protein: CASQLGSSYNEQFF.

V is TRBV2 and J is TRBJ2-5; 7 nucleotides agree with TRBD1. The CDR3 runs 14 residues. Trimming cost V 6 bases and J 4 bases; bases outside gene matches: 8. Germline V gene data show CDR1 as SNHLY and CDR2 as FYNNEI. The CDR3 DNA reads as TGTGCCAGCAGCCGGGACAGTGCCGGAGAGACCCAGTACTTC. Its translation: CASSRDSAGETQYF.

The rearrangement links TRBV5-1 to TRBJ1-1; 9 nucleotides match TRBD1. V shed 0 bases, J shed 2 bases, and the junction held 2 bases outside the gene matches. This CDR3 is 15 amino acids long. Germline CDR1 and CDR2: SGHRS and YFSETQ. CDR3 in amino acids: CASSLEQGANTEAFF. For the CDR3, the DNA is TGCGCCAGCAGCTTGGAACAGGGGGCTAACACTGAAGCTTTCTTT.

The gene calls are TRBV12-3 or TRBV12-4 and TRBJ2-5; 11 bases map to TRBD2. Unmatched junction bases numbered 2, after V lost 7 bases and J lost 4 bases. This CDR3 region has 13 residues. The CDR3 is CASTLAGGETQYF. The DNA for the CDR3 is TGTGCCAGCACCCTAGCGGGAGGAGAGACCCAGTACTTC.

The chain uses TRBV4-1 and TRBJ1-4, with a tentative D call TRBD1 (6 bases). CDR1 MGHRA and CDR2 YSYEKL come from the germline V gene. This CDR3 has 15 residues. Trimming stripped 4 bases from V and 5 bases from J, with 14 bases between. The CDR3 coding sequence is TGCGCCAGCAGCCCGCTAGGACAGAACAATGAAAAACTGTTTTTT. Translating it yields CASSPLGQNNEKLFF.

This clone occurred once. V usage is TRBV6-5 and J usage is TRBJ1-3; 7 bases match TRBD1. The CDR3 consists of 14 residues. Germline V gives CDR1 MNHEY, CDR2 SVGAGI. V gave up 7 bases and J gave up 7 bases; unmatched junction bases: 10. The CDR3 reads CASKDFGTVNTIYF. The CDR3 DNA sequence: TGTGCCAGCAAGGACTTCGGGACAGTTAACACCATATATTTT.

This clone was counted only a few times. The chain links TRBV5-1 to TRBJ2-5; 8 bases are a match to TRBD2. Trimming removed 4 bases from V and 1 base from J; junction bases left unmatched: 3. Germline CDR1 is SGHRS and CDR2 is YFSETQ. The CDR3 length is 14 residues. The CDR3 sequence is CASSPGGPQETQYF. As DNA, the CDR3 is TGCGCCAGCAGCCCGGGGGGGCCCCAAGAGACCCAGTACTTC.

The chain combines TRBV6-2 or TRBV6-3 with TRBJ2-3; TRBD1 might be the D (6 bases). V shed 2 bases and J shed 2 bases, with 14 bases lying between them. Germline V gene lookup returns CDR1 MNHEY and CDR2 SVGEGT. CDR3 length: 16 residues. This CDR3 is CASSYPGTSPTDTQYF. The CDR3, as DNA: TGTGCCAGCAGTTACCCAGGGACATCCCCCACAGATACGCAGTATTTT.

The chain joins TRBV19 to TRBJ1-5; 7 bases map to TRBD1. Unmatched junction bases numbered 7, after V lost 5 bases and J lost 0 bases. The CDR3 runs to 16 residues. Germline V lookup: CDR1 LNHDA, CDR2 SQIVND (reference sequence). CDR3 residues: CASSFRQGYSNQPQHF. In DNA, the CDR3 is TGTGCCAGTAGTTTTCGACAGGGTTATAGCAATCAGCCCCAGCATTTT.

The chain is built from TRBV9 and TRBJ2-1; 11 positions agree with TRBD2. The germline CDR1 and CDR2 sequences are SGDLS and YYNGEE. The trim removed 4 bases at V and 4 bases at J, leaving 4 bases unmatched. CDR3 length equals 15 residues. The CDR3 DNA is TGTGCCAGCAGCCCCCGACTAGCGGGGTACAATGAGCAGTTCTTC. It yields the protein CASSPRLAGYNEQFF.

The CDR3 region is CASSWGQEDEQYF. The CDR3 DNA reads TGTGCCAGCAGCTGGGGACAGGAGGACGAGCAGTACTTC. The V gene is TRBV7-9, the J gene TRBJ2-7; 8 positions agree with TRBD1. Trimming took 4 bases from V and 5 from J; bases not matched to a gene: 4. The CDR3 length is 13 residues. Germline CDR1 SEHNR, CDR2 FQNEAQ (reference sequence). Filled out from reference TRBV7-9 and TRBJ2-7, the complete variable domain reads DTGVSQNPRHKITKRGQNVTFRCDPISEHNRLYWYRQTLGQGPEFLTYFQNEAQLEKSRLLSDRFSAERPKGSFSTLEIQRTEQGDSAMYLCASSWGQEDEQYFGPGTRLTVT.

This clone was counted a single time. V and J are TRBV19 and TRBJ1-1; perhaps TRBD1 as D (6 bases). V lost 6 bases to trimming and J lost 3 bases, with 23 bases between them. Germline CDR1 reads LNHDA; CDR2 reads SQIVND (reference sequence). The CDR3 spans 17 residues. CDR3 DNA sequence: TGTGCCAGTAGCCCTCGAGGGGGGGCGGGTGGCGACACTGAAGCTTTCTTT. It codes for CASSPRGGAGGDTEAFF.

V and J are TRBV5-1 and TRBJ2-7, with TRBD1 matching 7 bases. This CDR3 spans 16 amino acids. Germline V gene sequence: CDR1 SGHRS, CDR2 YFSETQ. Trimming removed 4 bases from V and 6 bases from J; junction bases left unmatched: 16. The CDR3 loop reads CASSPLTGPRGGEQYF. CDR3 sequence (DNA): TGCGCCAGCAGCCCATTGACAGGGCCTCGGGGCGGCGAGCAGTACTTC. Full variable domain (missing parts from reference TRBV5-1 and TRBJ2-7): KAGVTQTPRYLIKTRGQQVTLSCSPISGHRSVSWYQQTPGQGLQFLFEYFSETQRNKGNFPGRFSGRQFSNSRSEMNVSTLELGDSALYLCASSPLTGPRGGEQYFGPGTRLTVT.

The chain recombines TRBV24-1 with TRBJ2-2; the match to TRBD1 covers 8 bases. V lost 7 bases and J lost 2; bases outside the gene matches: 2. Germline V gene sequence: CDR1 KGHDR, CDR2 SFDVKD. The CDR3 spans 14 residues. In nucleotides, the CDR3 is TGTGCCACCAGAGGACAGGGAAACACCGGGGAGCTGTTTTTT. Translating it yields CATRGQGNTGELFF.